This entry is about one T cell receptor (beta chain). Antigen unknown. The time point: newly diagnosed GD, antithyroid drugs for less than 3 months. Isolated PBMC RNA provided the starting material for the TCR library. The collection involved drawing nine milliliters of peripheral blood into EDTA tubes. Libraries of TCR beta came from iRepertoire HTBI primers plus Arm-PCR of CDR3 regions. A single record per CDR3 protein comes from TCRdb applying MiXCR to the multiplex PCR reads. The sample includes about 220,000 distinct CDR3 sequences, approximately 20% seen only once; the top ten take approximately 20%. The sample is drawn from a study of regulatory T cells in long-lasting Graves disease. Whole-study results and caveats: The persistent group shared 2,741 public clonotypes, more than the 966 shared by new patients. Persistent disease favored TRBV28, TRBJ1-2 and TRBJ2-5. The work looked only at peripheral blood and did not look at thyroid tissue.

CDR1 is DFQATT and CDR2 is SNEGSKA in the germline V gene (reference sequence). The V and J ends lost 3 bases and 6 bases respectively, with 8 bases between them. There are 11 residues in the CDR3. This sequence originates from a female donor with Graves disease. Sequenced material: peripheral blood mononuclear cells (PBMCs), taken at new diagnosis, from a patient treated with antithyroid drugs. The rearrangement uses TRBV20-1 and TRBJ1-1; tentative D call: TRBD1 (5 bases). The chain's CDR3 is CSASLGAEAFF. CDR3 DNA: TGCAGTGCTAGTTTGGGGGCTGAAGCTTTCTTT.